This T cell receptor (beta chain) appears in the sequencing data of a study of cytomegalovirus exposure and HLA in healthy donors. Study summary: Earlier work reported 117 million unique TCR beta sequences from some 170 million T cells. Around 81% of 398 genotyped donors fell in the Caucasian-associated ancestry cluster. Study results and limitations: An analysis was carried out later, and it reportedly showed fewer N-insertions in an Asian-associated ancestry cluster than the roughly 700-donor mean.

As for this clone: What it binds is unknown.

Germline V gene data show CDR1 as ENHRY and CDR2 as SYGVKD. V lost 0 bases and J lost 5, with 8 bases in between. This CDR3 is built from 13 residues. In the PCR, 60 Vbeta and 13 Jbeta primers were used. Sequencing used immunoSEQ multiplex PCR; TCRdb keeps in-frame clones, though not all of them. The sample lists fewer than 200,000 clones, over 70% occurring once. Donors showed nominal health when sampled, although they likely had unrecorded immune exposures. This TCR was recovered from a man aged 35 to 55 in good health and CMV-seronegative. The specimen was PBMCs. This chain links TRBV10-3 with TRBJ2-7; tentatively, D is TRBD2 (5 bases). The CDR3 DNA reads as TGTGCCATCAGTGAGTCGTCCGGGGACGAGCAGTACTTC. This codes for CAISESSGDEQYF.